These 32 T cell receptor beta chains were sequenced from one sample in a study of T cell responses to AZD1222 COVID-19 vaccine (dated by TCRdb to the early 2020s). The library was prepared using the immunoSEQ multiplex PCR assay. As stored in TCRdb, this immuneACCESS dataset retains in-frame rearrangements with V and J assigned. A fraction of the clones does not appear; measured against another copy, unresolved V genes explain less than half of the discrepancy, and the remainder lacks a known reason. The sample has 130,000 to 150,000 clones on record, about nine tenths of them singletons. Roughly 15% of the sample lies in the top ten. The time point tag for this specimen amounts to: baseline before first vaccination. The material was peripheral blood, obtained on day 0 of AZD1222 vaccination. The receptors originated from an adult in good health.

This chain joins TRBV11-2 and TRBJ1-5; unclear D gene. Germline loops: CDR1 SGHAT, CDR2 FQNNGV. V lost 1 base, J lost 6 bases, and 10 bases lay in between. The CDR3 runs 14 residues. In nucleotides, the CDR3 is TGTGCCAGCAGCTTAGCCTTGGACGGTCAGCCCCAGCATTTT. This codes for CASSLALDGQPQHF.

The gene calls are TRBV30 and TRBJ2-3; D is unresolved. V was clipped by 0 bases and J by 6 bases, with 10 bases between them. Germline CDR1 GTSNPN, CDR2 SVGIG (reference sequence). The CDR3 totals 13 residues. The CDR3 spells CAWSVAGPDTQYF. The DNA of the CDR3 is TGTGCCTGGAGTGTAGCAGGCCCCGATACGCAGTATTTT.

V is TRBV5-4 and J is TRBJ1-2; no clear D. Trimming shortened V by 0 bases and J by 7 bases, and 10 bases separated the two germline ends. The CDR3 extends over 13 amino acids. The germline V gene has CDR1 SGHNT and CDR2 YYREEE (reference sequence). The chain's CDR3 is CASSLVSFGGYTF. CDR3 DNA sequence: TGTGCCAGCAGCTTGGTCAGTTTTGGTGGCTACACCTTC.

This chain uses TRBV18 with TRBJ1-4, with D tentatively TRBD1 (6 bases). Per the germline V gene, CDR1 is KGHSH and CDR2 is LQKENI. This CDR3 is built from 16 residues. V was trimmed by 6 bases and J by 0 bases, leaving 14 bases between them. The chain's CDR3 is CASSQIEGATNEKLFF. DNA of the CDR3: TGTGCCAGCTCTCAGATAGAGGGGGCAACTAATGAAAAACTGTTTTTT.

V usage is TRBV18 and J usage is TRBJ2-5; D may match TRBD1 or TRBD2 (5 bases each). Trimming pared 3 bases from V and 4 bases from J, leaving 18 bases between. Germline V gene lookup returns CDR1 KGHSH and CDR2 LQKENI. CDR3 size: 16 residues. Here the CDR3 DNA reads TGTGCCAGCTCACCCTATACCGGGACCGAGGGAGAGACCCAGTACTTC. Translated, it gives CASSPYTGTEGETQYF. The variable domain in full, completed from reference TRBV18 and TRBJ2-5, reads NAGVMQNPRHLVRRRGQEARLRCSPMKGHSHVYWYRQLPEEGLKFMVYLQKENIIDESGMPKERFSAEFPKEGPSILRIQQVVRGDSAAYFCASSPYTGTEGETQYFGPGTRLLVL.

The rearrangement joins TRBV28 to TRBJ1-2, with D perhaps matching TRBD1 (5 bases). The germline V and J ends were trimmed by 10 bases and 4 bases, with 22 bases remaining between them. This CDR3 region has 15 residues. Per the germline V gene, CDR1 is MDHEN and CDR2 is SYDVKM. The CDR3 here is CATFTRDADSYGYTF. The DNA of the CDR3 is TGTGCCACTTTCACCCGGGACGCGGACTCCTATGGCTACACCTTC.

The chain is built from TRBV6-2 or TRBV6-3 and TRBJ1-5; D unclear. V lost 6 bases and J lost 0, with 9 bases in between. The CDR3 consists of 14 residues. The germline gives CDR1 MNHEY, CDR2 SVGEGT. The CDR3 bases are TGTGCCAGCAGCAGTTCGCATAGCAATCAGCCCCAGCATTTT. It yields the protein CASSSSHSNQPQHF.

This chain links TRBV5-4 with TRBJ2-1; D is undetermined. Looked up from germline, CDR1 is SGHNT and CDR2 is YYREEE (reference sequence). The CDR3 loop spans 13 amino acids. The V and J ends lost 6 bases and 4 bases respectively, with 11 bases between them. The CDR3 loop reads CASTKALYNEQFF. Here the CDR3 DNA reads TGTGCCAGCACCAAAGCCTTGTACAATGAGCAGTTCTTC.

DNA for the CDR3: TGCGCCAGCAGAAAAGGGACAGGGGGCCAAGGCGAGCAGTACTTC. Amino acids: CASRKGTGGQGEQYF. The rearrangement links TRBV5-1 to TRBJ2-7; TRBD1 matches at 12 bases. CDR3 length: 15 amino acids. The junction had 9 bases not matched to a gene; V was cut back by 5 bases and J by 6 bases. The germline CDR1 and CDR2 sequences are SGHRS and YFSETQ.

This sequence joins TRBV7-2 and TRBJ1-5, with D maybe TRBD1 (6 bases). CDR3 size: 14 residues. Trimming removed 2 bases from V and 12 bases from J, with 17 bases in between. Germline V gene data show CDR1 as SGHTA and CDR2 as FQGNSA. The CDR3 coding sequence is TGTGCCAGCAGCTTAACAGGGCCACCCAGGGGCCAGCATTTT. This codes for CASSLTGPPRGQHF.

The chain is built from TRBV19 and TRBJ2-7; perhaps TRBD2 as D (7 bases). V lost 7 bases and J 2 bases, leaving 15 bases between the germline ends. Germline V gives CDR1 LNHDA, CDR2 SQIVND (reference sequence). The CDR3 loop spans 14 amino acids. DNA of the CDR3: TGTGCCAGTAATCGGGGCGGGGGCACCTACGAGCAGTACTTC. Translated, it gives CASNRGGGTYEQYF.

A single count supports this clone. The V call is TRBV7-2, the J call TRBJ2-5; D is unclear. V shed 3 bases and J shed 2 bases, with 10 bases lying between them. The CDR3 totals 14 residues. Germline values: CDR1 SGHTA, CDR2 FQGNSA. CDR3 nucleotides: TGTGCCAGCAGCTTTAACCCCGGGCAAGAGACCCAGTACTTC. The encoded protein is CASSFNPGQETQYF.

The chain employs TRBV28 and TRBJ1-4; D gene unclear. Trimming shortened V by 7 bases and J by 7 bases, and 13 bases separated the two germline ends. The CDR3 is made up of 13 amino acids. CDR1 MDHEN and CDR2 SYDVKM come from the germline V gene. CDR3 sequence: CASTREVREKLFF. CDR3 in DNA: TGTGCCAGCACCCGGGAGGTCCGTGAAAAACTGTTTTTT.

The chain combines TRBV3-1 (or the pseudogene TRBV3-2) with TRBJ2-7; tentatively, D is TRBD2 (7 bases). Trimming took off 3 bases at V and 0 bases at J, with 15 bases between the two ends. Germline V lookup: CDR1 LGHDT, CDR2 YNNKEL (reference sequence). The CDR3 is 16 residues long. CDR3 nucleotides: TGTGCCAGCAGCCATGGGGGGGGGCTTGGCTCCTACGAGCAGTACTTC. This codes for CASSHGGGLGSYEQYF.

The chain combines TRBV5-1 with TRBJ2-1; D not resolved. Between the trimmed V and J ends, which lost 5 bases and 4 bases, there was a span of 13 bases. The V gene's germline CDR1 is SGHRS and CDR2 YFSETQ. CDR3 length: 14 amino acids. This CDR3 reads CASRVGQNYNEQFF. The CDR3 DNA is TGCGCCAGCAGGGTTGGGCAGAATTACAATGAGCAGTTCTTC.

The chain's CDR3 is CASSYSNGGNEKLFF. For the CDR3, the DNA is TGTGCCAGCAGTTACTCGAACGGGGGCAATGAAAAACTGTTTTTT. J is TRBJ1-4 and V is TRBV6-6, with a weak D call TRBD1 (6 bases). The length of the CDR3 is 15 residues. Looked up from germline, CDR1 is MNHNY and CDR2 is SVGAGI (reference sequence). The V end was cut by 0 bases, the J end by 5 bases, with 10 bases between.

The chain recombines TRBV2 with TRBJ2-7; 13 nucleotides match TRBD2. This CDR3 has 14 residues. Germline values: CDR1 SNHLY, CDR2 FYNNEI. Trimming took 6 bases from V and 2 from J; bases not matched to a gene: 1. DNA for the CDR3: TGTGCCAGCAGGGGGACTAGCGGGGCCTACGAGCAGTACTTC. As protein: CASRGTSGAYEQYF.

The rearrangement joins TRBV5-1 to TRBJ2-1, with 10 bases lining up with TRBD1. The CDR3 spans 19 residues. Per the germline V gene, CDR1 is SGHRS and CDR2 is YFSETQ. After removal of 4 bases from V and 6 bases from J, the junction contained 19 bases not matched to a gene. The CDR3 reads CASSPPGLAGTGAFNEQFF. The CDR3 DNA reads TGCGCCAGCAGCCCGCCCGGGTTAGCCGGGACAGGGGCCTTCAATGAGCAGTTCTTC.

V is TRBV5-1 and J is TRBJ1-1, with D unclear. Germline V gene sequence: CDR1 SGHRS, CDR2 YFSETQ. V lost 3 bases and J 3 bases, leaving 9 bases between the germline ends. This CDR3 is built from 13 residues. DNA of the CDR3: TGCGCCAGCAGCTCAGGTTCGTACACTGAAGCTTTCTTT. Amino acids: CASSSGSYTEAFF.

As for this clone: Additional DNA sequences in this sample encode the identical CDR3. The DNA of the CDR3 is TGTGCCAGCAGTTACTCGAGGGGCTCTGGAAACACCATATATTTT. It specifies CASSYSRGSGNTIYF. This rearrangement joins TRBV6-5 to TRBJ1-3; D might be TRBD1 (5 bases). V was pared by 0 bases and J by 0 bases, with 6 bases between. This CDR3 spans 15 amino acids. Per germline, CDR1 MNHEY and CDR2 SVGAGI.

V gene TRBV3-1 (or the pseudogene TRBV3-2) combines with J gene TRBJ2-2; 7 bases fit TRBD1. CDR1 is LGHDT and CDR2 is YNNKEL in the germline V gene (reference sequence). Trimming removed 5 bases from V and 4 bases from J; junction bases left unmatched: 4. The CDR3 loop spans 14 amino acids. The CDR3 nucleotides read TGTGCCAGCAGCAACAGGGGTGCCACCGGGGAGCTGTTTTTT. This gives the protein CASSNRGATGELFF.

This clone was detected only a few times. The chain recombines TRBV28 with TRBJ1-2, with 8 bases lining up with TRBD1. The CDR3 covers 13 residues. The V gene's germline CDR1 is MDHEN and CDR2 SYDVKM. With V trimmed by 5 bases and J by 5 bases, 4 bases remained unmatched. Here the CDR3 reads CASSPTGEYGYTF. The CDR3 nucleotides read TGTGCCAGCAGTCCGACAGGGGAATATGGCTACACCTTC.

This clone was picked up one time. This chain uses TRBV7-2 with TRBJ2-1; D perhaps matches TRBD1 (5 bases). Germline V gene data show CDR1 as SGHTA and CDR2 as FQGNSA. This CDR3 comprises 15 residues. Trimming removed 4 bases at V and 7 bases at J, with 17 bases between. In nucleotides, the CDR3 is TGTGCCAGCAGCTCCCCTCTACAGGCACAGAATGAGCAGTTCTTC. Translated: CASSSPLQAQNEQFF.

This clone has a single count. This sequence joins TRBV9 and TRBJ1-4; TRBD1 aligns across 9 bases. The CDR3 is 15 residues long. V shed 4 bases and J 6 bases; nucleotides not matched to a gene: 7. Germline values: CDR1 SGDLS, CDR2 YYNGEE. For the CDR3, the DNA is TGTGCCAGCAGCACCCAGGACAGGGGAGATGAAAAACTGTTTTTT. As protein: CASSTQDRGDEKLFF.

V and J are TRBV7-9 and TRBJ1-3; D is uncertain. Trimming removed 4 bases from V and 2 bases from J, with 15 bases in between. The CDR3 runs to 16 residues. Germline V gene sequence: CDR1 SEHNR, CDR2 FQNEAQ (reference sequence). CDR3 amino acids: CASSYPSRLPGNTIYF. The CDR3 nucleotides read TGTGCCAGCAGCTACCCAAGCAGGCTCCCTGGAAACACCATATATTTT.

CDR3 in amino acids: CASSPGAANYGYTF. CDR3 in DNA: TGTGCCAGCTCCCCCGGCGCAGCTAACTATGGCTACACCTTC. The chain carries TRBV7-9 and TRBJ1-2; D unclear. Looked up from germline, CDR1 is SEHNR and CDR2 is FQNEAQ (reference sequence). The V end lost 8 bases, the J end lost 0 bases, and 13 bases lay between the germline ends. The CDR3 is made up of 14 amino acids.

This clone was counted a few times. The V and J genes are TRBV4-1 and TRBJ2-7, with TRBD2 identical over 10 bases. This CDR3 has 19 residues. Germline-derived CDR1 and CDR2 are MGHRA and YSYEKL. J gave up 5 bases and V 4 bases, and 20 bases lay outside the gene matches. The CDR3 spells CASSPGGLAGDRRGNEQYF. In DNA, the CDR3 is TGCGCCAGCAGCCCGGGGGGGCTAGCGGGGGACCGCCGAGGAAACGAGCAGTACTTC.

This CDR3 reads CARSKTNSQGVRPSYEQYF. In nucleotides, the CDR3 is TGTGCCAGAAGCAAGACAAACTCACAGGGAGTGAGGCCCTCCTACGAGCAGTACTTC. This chain links TRBV5-3 with TRBJ2-7; possible D gene TRBD1, 6 bases. TRBV5-3 is classed as an ORF, of uncertain function. V lost 4 bases to trimming and J lost 0 bases, with 26 bases between them. The CDR3 length is 19 residues.

The CDR3 reads CASSPGTAYGYTF. Here the CDR3 DNA reads TGTGCCAGCAGTCCCGGGACCGCGTATGGCTACACCTTC. The chain employs TRBV2 and TRBJ1-2; D perhaps matches TRBD1 (5 bases). V lost 5 bases and J 5 bases, leaving 12 bases between the germline ends. The CDR3 spans 13 residues. The germline V gene encodes CDR1 SNHLY and CDR2 FYNNEI.

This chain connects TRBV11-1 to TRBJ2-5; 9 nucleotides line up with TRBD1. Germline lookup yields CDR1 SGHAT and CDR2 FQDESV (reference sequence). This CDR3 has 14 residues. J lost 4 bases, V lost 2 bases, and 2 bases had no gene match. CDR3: CASSLPGQGETQYF. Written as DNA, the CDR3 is TGTGCCAGCAGCTTACCGGGACAGGGAGAGACCCAGTACTTC.

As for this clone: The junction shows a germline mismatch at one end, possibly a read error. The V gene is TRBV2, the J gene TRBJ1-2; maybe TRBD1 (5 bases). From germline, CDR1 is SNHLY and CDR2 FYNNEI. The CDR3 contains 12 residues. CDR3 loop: CASSALQDRRYF. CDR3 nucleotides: TGTGCCAGCAGTGCCTTACAGGACCGACGATACTTC.

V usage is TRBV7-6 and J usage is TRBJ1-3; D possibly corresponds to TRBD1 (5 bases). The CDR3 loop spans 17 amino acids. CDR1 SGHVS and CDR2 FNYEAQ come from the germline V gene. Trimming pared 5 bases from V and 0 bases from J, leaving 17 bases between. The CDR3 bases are TGTGCCAGCAGCACTTTGAACAGGCGTTTCTCTGGAAACACCATATATTTT. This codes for CASSTLNRRFSGNTIYF.